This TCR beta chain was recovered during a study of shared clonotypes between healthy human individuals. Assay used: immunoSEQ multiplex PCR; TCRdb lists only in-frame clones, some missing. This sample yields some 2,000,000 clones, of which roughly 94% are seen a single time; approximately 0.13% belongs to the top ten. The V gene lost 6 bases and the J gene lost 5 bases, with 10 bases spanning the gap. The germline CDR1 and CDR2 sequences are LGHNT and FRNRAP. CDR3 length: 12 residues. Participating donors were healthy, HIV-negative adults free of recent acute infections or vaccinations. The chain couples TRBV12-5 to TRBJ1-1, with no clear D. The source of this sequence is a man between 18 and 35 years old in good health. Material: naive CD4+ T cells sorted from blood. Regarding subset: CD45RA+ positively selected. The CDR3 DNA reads TGTGCTAGTGGCATGATTGAGACTGAAGCTTTCTTT. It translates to CASGMIETEAFF.